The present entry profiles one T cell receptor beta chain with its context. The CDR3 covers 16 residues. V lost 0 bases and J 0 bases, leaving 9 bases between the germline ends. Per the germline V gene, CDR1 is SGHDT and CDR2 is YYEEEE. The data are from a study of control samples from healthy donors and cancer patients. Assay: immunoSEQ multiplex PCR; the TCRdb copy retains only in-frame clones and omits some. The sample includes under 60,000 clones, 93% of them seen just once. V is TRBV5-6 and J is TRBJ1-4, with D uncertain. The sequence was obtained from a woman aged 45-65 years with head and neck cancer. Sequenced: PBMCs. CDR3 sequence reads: CASSLGTAATNEKLFF. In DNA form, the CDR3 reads TGTGCCAGCAGCTTGGGTACGGCTGCAACTAATGAAAAACTGTTTTTT.